This T cell receptor (beta chain) was profiled in a study of vaccination and CD4 T cells after COVID-19. The wider study: Testing by nasal swab PCR showed convalescent patients to be SARS-CoV-2 positive; eight to ten were mild and one was severe. A median of approximately 96 days (range 35 to 161) separated diagnosis from post-COVID sampling.

For this clonotype: Its target is unknown.

Germline V gene data show CDR1 as SEHNR and CDR2 as FQNEAQ (reference sequence). V lost 10 bases and J 6 bases, leaving 16 bases between the germline ends. CDR3 length equals 12 residues. At the Johns Hopkins FTIC core, DNA taken from cultured CD4+ T cells was sequenced by way of the Oncomine TCR Beta short-read assay. From the PCR reads, TCRdb called clonotypes with MiXCR, one entry per CDR3 protein. The table shows roughly 10,000 distinct CDR3 sequences, with roughly 50% occurring only once. Treatment denoted: roughly 10-day PBMC culture with coronavirus spike peptide pools or control peptides (ViraFEST assay). Once cultured approximately nine days, CD4+ T cells underwent isolation by negative selection.

The chain has TRBV7-9 and TRBJ2-7; D tentatively reads TRBD1 or TRBD2 (6 bases each). Sample: CD4+ T cells from blood, cultured in vitro. This TCR was recovered from a human donor who had recovered from COVID-19. In DNA form, the CDR3 reads TGTGCCACCGGGATGGAGGGGGGCGAGCAGTACTTC. Amino acid sequence: CATGMEGGEQYF.